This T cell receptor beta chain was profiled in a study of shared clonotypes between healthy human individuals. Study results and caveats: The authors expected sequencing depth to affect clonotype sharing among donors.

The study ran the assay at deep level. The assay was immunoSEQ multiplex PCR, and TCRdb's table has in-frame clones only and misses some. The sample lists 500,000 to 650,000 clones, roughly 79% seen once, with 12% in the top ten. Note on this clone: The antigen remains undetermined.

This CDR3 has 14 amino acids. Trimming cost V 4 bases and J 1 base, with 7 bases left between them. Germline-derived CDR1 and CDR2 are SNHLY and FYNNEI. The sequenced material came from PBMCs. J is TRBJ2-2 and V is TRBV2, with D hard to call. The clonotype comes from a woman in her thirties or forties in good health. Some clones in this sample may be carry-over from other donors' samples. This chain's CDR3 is CASSGRVNTGELFF. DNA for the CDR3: TGTGCCAGCAGTGGACGGGTGAACACCGGGGAGCTGTTTTTT.